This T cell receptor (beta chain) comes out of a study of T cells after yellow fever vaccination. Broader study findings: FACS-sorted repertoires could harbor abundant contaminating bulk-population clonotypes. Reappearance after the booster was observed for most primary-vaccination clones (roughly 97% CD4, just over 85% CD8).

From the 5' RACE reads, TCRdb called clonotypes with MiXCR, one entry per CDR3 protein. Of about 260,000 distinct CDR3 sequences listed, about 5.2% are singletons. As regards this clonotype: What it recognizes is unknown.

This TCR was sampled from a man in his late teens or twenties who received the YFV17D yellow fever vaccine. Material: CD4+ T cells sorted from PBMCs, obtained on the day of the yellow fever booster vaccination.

CDR3 DNA sequence: TGTGCCAGCAGTTACGGGTCCGACTATGGCTACACCTTC. It codes for CASSYGSDYGYTF. V is TRBV6-6 and J is TRBJ1-2; D not resolved. This CDR3 spans 13 amino acids. Trimming removed 2 bases from V and 3 bases from J, with 7 bases in between. Germline V gene lookup returns CDR1 MNHNY and CDR2 SVGAGI (reference sequence).